The T cell receptor beta chain described here comes from a study of neoadjuvant nivolumab and ipilimumab in lung cancer. Background on the study: Patients got nivolumab 3 mg/kg on days 1, 15 and 29; combination added ipilimumab 1 mg/kg day 1. The study, taken as a whole, reports: Only two of four nivolumab-treated tumors gained richness and clonality by surgery. Compared with tumor-adjacent uninvolved lung, resected tumors showed greater richness and clonality.

The assay was immunoSEQ multiplex PCR, and TCRdb's table has in-frame clones only and misses some. The sample holds fewer than 25,000 clones; approximately 86% are singletons and the top ten take more than 20%. V was cut by 1 base and J by 4 bases, with 13 bases left in between. This CDR3 contains 15 residues. Germline V gives CDR1 SEHNR, CDR2 FQNEAQ (reference sequence). This clone was seen only a few times. Its antigen is as yet unknown. Sequencing used peripheral blood, obtained before neoadjuvant nivolumab, alone or with ipilimumab. The V call is TRBV7-9, the J call TRBJ1-1; D is undetermined. This TCR was recovered from an adult with non-small cell lung cancer. The CDR3 bases are TGTGCCAGCAGCTTAGATCGAGGATTGGGCACTGAAGCTTTCTTT. Amino acids: CASSLDRGLGTEAFF.